A single sample is the source of the 20 T cell receptor beta chains below, sequenced in a study of tumor-infiltrating lymphocytes in localized non-small cell lung cancer. Profiled with immunoSEQ multiplex PCR; TCRdb holds only in-frame clones, not every one. The table has some 30,000 clones, around 85% seen once; the top ten hold under 2.5%. Sequenced material: lung tumor tissue. The receptor source for this set is a human donor with non-small cell lung cancer.

The rearrangement joins TRBV7-2 to TRBJ1-1; the D is unclear. Between the trimmed V and J ends, which lost 2 bases and 5 bases, there was a span of 12 bases. This CDR3 spans 14 amino acids. The germline V gene has CDR1 SGHTA and CDR2 FQGNSA. DNA for the CDR3: TGTGCCAGCAGCTTAACCATAAAGGTAACTGAAGCTTTCTTT. Translation: CASSLTIKVTEAFF.

CDR3 sequence reads: CASSLATGKQGAKGAFF. The CDR3 DNA is TGTGCCAGCAGCTTAGCTACCGGAAAACAGGGGGCCAAGGGGGCTTTCTTT. V gene TRBV7-9 combines with J gene TRBJ1-1, with 9 bases lining up with TRBD1. There are 17 residues in the CDR3. Germline V CDR1 and CDR2: SEHNR, FQNEAQ (reference sequence). The V gene end was trimmed by 0 bases and the J gene end by 11 bases; junction bases not matched to a gene: 16.

The chain couples TRBV7-2 to TRBJ1-1; no definite D call. The CDR3 has 13 residues. V lost 7 bases and J lost 4, with 13 bases in between. Germline values: CDR1 SGHTA, CDR2 FQGNSA. The CDR3 reads CASTSGQVTEAFF. The DNA for the CDR3 is TGTGCCAGCACCTCAGGCCAGGTCACTGAAGCTTTCTTT.

This chain connects TRBV5-1 to TRBJ2-7; D may correspond to TRBD1 or TRBD2 (6 bases each). V was pared by 0 bases and J by 4 bases, with 11 bases between. The CDR3 has 14 amino acids. CDR1 is SGHRS and CDR2 is YFSETQ in the germline V gene. The CDR3 loop reads CASSLGGGQYEQYF. CDR3 coding DNA: TGCGCCAGCAGCTTGGGTGGGGGGCAGTACGAGCAGTACTTC.

The chain joins TRBV30 to TRBJ2-3; TRBD2 aligns across 13 bases. This CDR3 has 16 residues. Germline V gene data show CDR1 as GTSNPN and CDR2 as SVGIG (reference sequence). V shed 2 bases, J shed 1 base, and the junction held 3 bases outside the gene matches. CDR3 coding DNA: TGTGCCTGGAGTAAAGGACTAGCGGGGGGCACAGATACGCAGTATTTT. This encodes CAWSKGLAGGTDTQYF.

The chain links TRBV4-3 to TRBJ2-3, with TRBD1 matching over 8 bases. The germline V gene has CDR1 LGHNA and CDR2 YSLEER. J was trimmed by 3 bases and V by 0 bases; bases with no gene match: 11. The CDR3 runs to 18 residues. The CDR3 reads CASSQDFGAGGRTDTQYF. CDR3 DNA: TGCGCCAGCAGCCAAGACTTCGGTGCAGGGGGCCGAACAGATACGCAGTATTTT.

J is TRBJ1-1 and V is TRBV6-5; D unresolved. Germline CDR1 and CDR2: MNHEY and SVGAGI. The CDR3 spans 14 residues. The V and J ends lost 4 bases and 1 base respectively, with 10 bases between them. The CDR3, as DNA: TGTGCCAGCAGTTTTGAGGGCTGGAACACTGAAGCTTTCTTT. It codes for CASSFEGWNTEAFF.

The gene calls are TRBV6-5 and TRBJ2-4, with a weak D call TRBD2 (5 bases). The CDR3 is made up of 14 amino acids. With 8 bases removed from V and 1 base from J, the gap between germline ends came to 12 bases. Germline loops: CDR1 MNHEY, CDR2 SVGAGI. DNA for the CDR3: TGTGCCAGCTCCCCGGGGATGGCCAAAAACATTCAGTACTTC. Protein: CASSPGMAKNIQYF.

The rearrangement joins TRBV13 to TRBJ2-5; weak D call: TRBD2 (6 bases). V lost 1 base and J lost 2, with 17 bases in between. The length of the CDR3 is 17 residues. Germline V gene lookup returns CDR1 PRHDT and CDR2 FYEKMQ (reference sequence). In nucleotides, the CDR3 is TGTGCCAGCAGCTTAGAGGATGGGGGGATCGGGCAAGAGACCCAGTACTTC. Translation: CASSLEDGGIGQETQYF. Complete variable domain (other parts from reference TRBV13 and TRBJ2-5): AAGVIQSPRHLIKEKRETATLKCYPIPRHDTVYWYQQGPGQDPQFLISFYEKMQSDKGSIPDRFSAQQFSDYHSELNMSSLELGDSALYFCASSLEDGGIGQETQYFGPGTRLLVL.

This rearrangement joins TRBV7-9 to TRBJ1-1; 8 bases line up with TRBD1. CDR3 length: 15 residues. V lost 7 bases to trimming and J lost 1 base; unmatched junction nucleotides: 8. The germline V gene has CDR1 SEHNR and CDR2 FQNEAQ (reference sequence). The chain's CDR3 is CASTRTGSRNTEAFF. CDR3 nucleotide sequence: TGTGCCAGCACCAGGACAGGGTCACGGAACACTGAAGCTTTCTTT.

The chain combines TRBV5-1 with TRBJ1-1; TRBD1 agrees at 11 bases. This CDR3 has 17 residues. Per germline, CDR1 SGHRS and CDR2 YFSETQ. The junction had 8 bases not matched to a gene; V was cut back by 0 bases and J by 4 bases. CDR3 bases: TGCGCCAGCAGCTTGGGGCCCGGGACAGGGGGAGGCACTGAAGCTTTCTTT. Translated, it gives CASSLGPGTGGGTEAFF. Together with reference TRBV5-1 and TRBJ1-1, the CDR3 gives the full variable domain: KAGVTQTPRYLIKTRGQQVTLSCSPISGHRSVSWYQQTPGQGLQFLFEYFSETQRNKGNFPGRFSGRQFSNSRSEMNVSTLELGDSALYLCASSLGPGTGGGTEAFFGQGTRLTVV.

The J gene is TRBJ1-2, the V gene TRBV6-5; possible D gene TRBD1, 5 bases. Trimming left V 6 bases short and J 8 bases short, with 13 bases between. Germline V lookup: CDR1 MNHEY, CDR2 SVGAGI. The CDR3 is 12 residues long. CDR3 nucleotide sequence: TGTGCCAGCAGGTCAGGGATATGGGGCTACACCTTC. Its protein is CASRSGIWGYTF.

This CDR3 is CASSGRWRYNEQFF. The CDR3 nucleotides are TGTGCCAGCAGTGGAAGGTGGCGGTACAATGAGCAGTTCTTC. The chain combines TRBV6-1 with TRBJ2-1; D not certain. V was shortened by 4 bases and J by 4 bases, with 11 bases between the two germline ends. The CDR3 extends over 14 amino acids. Germline CDR1 reads MNHNS; CDR2 reads SASEGT.

This rearrangement joins TRBV5-5 to TRBJ2-7, with 7 bases aligning to TRBD1. The J segment lost 1 base and the V segment lost 3 bases, leaving 4 bases of the junction unmatched. The CDR3 totals 14 residues. Germline V gene lookup returns CDR1 SGHKS and CDR2 YYEKEE (reference sequence). CDR3: CASSSYRGSYEQYF. CDR3 bases: TGTGCCAGCAGCTCCTACAGGGGATCCTACGAGCAGTACTTC.

This sequence joins TRBV7-9 and TRBJ1-2; 9 nucleotides agree with TRBD1. The CDR3 spans 13 residues. V shed 6 bases and J 6 bases; nucleotides not matched to a gene: 5. Germline V gene data show CDR1 as SEHNR and CDR2 as FQNEAQ (reference sequence). The CDR3 loop reads CASSRTGEDGYTF. CDR3 coding DNA: TGTGCCAGCAGTCGGACAGGGGAAGATGGCTACACCTTC.

The chain couples TRBV4-1 to TRBJ1-2; TRBD1 matches at 9 bases. V dropped 0 bases and J dropped 4; count of bases not matched to a gene: 3. Germline V lookup: CDR1 MGHRA, CDR2 YSYEKL. CDR3 size: 15 residues. The DNA for the CDR3 is TGCGCCAGCAGCCAAGATGACAGGGGGGGCTATGGCTACACCTTC. It is translated as CASSQDDRGGYGYTF.

The genes are TRBV27 and TRBJ1-1; 8 positions match TRBD1. J was trimmed by 0 bases and V by 5 bases; bases with no gene match: 11. The length of the CDR3 is 17 residues. Germline lookup yields CDR1 MNHEY and CDR2 SMNVEV (reference sequence). CDR3 amino acids: CASSLGQGRSMNTEAFF. The CDR3 DNA is TGTGCCAGCAGTCTTGGACAGGGTCGAAGTATGAACACTGAAGCTTTCTTT.

V and J are TRBV7-2 and TRBJ1-2; D is possibly TRBD1 (5 bases). This CDR3 is 14 amino acids long. Germline CDR1 SGHTA, CDR2 FQGNSA. V was clipped by 5 bases and J by 1 base, with 11 bases between them. The CDR3 nucleotides read TGTGCCAGCAGCCCTAGACAGTTTAACTATGGCTACACCTTC. Its protein product is CASSPRQFNYGYTF.

The rearrangement links TRBV10-3 to TRBJ1-1; D is ambiguous. The CDR3 sequence is 15 residues long. Trimming took off 6 bases at V and 0 bases at J, with 14 bases between the two ends. From germline, CDR1 is ENHRY and CDR2 SYGVKD. CDR3 DNA sequence: TGTGCCATCAGGGGAACGGATTTCCTGAACACTGAAGCTTTCTTT. It translates to CAIRGTDFLNTEAFF.

This chain connects TRBV5-5 to TRBJ1-2; TRBD1 might be the D (6 bases). The germline CDR1 and CDR2 sequences are SGHKS and YYEKEE (reference sequence). V gave up 0 bases and J gave up 6 bases, with 9 bases separating them. The CDR3 contains 13 residues. The CDR3 DNA reads as TGTGCCAGCAGCTTGGACAGGGAGGATGGCTACACCTTC. Protein: CASSLDREDGYTF.